The 12 T cell receptor beta chains presented below share a single source sample, sequenced in a study of CD8+ T cells in alopecia areata. Investigators isolated RNA and reverse transcribed it into cDNA to act as the sequencing template. Measured with immunoSEQ multiplex PCR; TCRdb has only the in-frame clones, and not every one. The data show 140,000 to 150,000 clones, with nearly 55% seen just once and 15% to 20% held by the top ten. Treatment: oral pan-JAK inhibitor, 5-10 mg twice daily. The source material was CD8+ T cells sorted from blood, sampled at week 4, from a patient treated with tofacitinib. These receptors came from a human donor with alopecia areata.

V and J are TRBV5-1 and TRBJ2-1, with TRBD1 identical over 9 bases. The CDR3 runs to 16 residues. With V trimmed by 2 bases and J by 0 bases, 3 bases remained unmatched. Germline V CDR1 and CDR2: SGHRS, YFSETQ. This CDR3 is CASSFVGQGSYNEQFF. In nucleotides, the CDR3 is TGCGCCAGCAGCTTTGTGGGACAGGGCTCCTACAATGAGCAGTTCTTC.

In its sample, this clone was seen a few times. In DNA form, the CDR3 reads TGCAGCTTCTCCCTTGGGTCGGGGGCAGCTTTCTTT. Translation gives CSFSLGSGAAFF. The rearrangement links TRBV29-1 to TRBJ1-1; D is perhaps TRBD1 (6 bases). There are 12 residues in the CDR3. Germline assignment: CDR1 SQVTM and CDR2 ANQGSEA. The ends were cut back, 8 bases at V and 10 bases at J, with 20 bases in the middle.

V usage is TRBV18 and J usage is TRBJ2-3, with TRBD1 as a possible D gene (5 bases). The CDR3 has 16 residues. V was shortened by 7 bases and J by 3 bases, with 20 bases between the two germline ends. Germline assignment: CDR1 KGHSH and CDR2 LQKENI. The CDR3 reads CASYLLGPKGTDTQYF. For the CDR3, the DNA is TGTGCCAGCTACCTCCTCGGACCTAAGGGGACAGATACGCAGTATTTT.

This clone was observed a single time. The rearrangement uses TRBV29-1 and TRBJ1-2, with D maybe TRBD1 (5 bases). CDR1 SQVTM and CDR2 ANQGSEA come from the germline V gene. With 6 bases removed from V and 3 bases from J, the gap between germline ends came to 14 bases. There are 13 residues in the CDR3. CDR3 sequence (DNA): TGCAGCGTGGGGCCCGGAGCCGACTATGGCTACACCTTC. It specifies CSVGPGADYGYTF.

This chain uses TRBV19 with TRBJ1-2; D perhaps matches TRBD1 (6 bases). The V end lost 5 bases, the J end lost 0 bases, and 10 bases lay between the germline ends. The CDR3 is 14 amino acids. Germline V lookup: CDR1 LNHDA, CDR2 SQIVND (reference sequence). CDR3 sequence: CASSYRDSNYGYTF. CDR3 nucleotide sequence: TGTGCCAGTAGTTACAGGGACTCTAACTATGGCTACACCTTC. Based on the CDR3 plus reference TRBV19 and TRBJ1-2, the full variable domain is DGGITQSPKYLFRKEGQNVTLSCEQNLNHDAMYWYRQDPGQGLRLIYYSQIVNDFQKGDIAEGYSVSREKKESFPLTVTSAQKNPTAFYLCASSYRDSNYGYTFGSGTRLTVV.

The count of this clone is one. This chain connects TRBV27 to TRBJ2-2; 10 bases are shared with TRBD1. V was pared by 4 bases and J by 4 bases, with 0 bases of the junction left unmatched. Germline V gives CDR1 MNHEY, CDR2 SMNVEV (reference sequence). CDR3 length: 14 residues. CDR3 nucleotide sequence: TGTGCCAGCAGTTGGACAGGGGGCACCGGGGAGCTGTTTTTT. It yields the protein CASSWTGGTGELFF.

The chain joins TRBV29-1 to TRBJ2-7, with 10 bases matching TRBD1. V lost 4 bases to trimming and J lost 4 bases; unmatched junction nucleotides: 4. CDR1 is SQVTM, CDR2 ANQGSEA, per germline. CDR3 length: 13 amino acids. The chain's CDR3 is CSVVRTGGYEQYF. CDR3 nucleotides: TGCAGCGTTGTGAGGACAGGGGGATACGAGCAGTACTTC.

This clone was observed a handful of times. The chain joins TRBV11-2 to TRBJ1-2; D is uncertain. Germline V gene lookup returns CDR1 SGHAT and CDR2 FQNNGV. The germline V and J ends were trimmed by 1 base and 3 bases, with 9 bases remaining between them. The CDR3 loop spans 14 amino acids. The CDR3 loop reads CASSLVGGYYGYTF. In DNA form, the CDR3 reads TGTGCCAGCAGCTTAGTGGGCGGCTACTATGGCTACACCTTC.

This clone was recorded only once. The chain is built from TRBV7-8 and TRBJ1-2; the D gene is possibly TRBD1 (6 bases). V was cut by 1 base and J by 1 base, with 13 bases left in between. Germline lookup yields CDR1 SGHVS and CDR2 FQNEAQ. The CDR3 contains 16 residues. CDR3 coding DNA: TGTGCCAGCAGCTTAGAGCCGACAGGTTTTAACTATGGCTACACCTTC. Translating it yields CASSLEPTGFNYGYTF. The variable domain in full, completed from reference TRBV7-8 and TRBJ1-2, reads GAGVSQSPRYKVAKRGQDVALRCDPISGHVSLFWYQQALGQGPEFLTYFQNEAQLDKSGLPSDRFFAERPEGSVSTLKIQRTQQEDSAVYLCASSLEPTGFNYGYTFGSGTRLTVV.

The chain recombines TRBV25-1 with TRBJ1-5; no reliable D call. The CDR3 extends over 14 amino acids. V lost 4 bases to trimming and J lost 0 bases, with 7 bases between them. Germline V gene data show CDR1 as MGHDK and CDR2 as SYGVNS. CDR3 sequence: CASSAVSSNQPQHF. CDR3 bases: TGTGCCAGCAGTGCCGTCTCTAGCAATCAGCCCCAGCATTTT.

The V and J genes are TRBV5-6 and TRBJ2-1; no firm D call. This CDR3 spans 12 amino acids. The germline CDR1 and CDR2 sequences are SGHDT and YYEEEE. With 6 bases removed from V and 9 bases from J, the gap between germline ends came to 13 bases. The CDR3 is CASINSLSEQFF. The DNA for the CDR3 is TGTGCCAGCATCAATAGCTTAAGTGAGCAGTTCTTC.

CDR3 coding DNA: TGCGCCAGCAGCCCCCGGGACCCAGGGCAGCCCCAGCATTTT. Translation: CASSPRDPGQPQHF. V and J are TRBV10-2 and TRBJ1-5; TRBD1 might be the D (5 bases). The CDR3 spans 14 residues. The germline V and J ends were trimmed by 6 bases and 7 bases, with 16 bases remaining between them. Germline V gene data show CDR1 as WSHSY and CDR2 as SAAADI.